Below, 5 T cell receptor beta chains from the same sample are listed, as sequenced in a study of early T cells in non-severe SARS-CoV-2 infection (dated by TCRdb to the early 2020s). Library prep was done by 5' RACE. TCRdb names NextSeq 500 as the instrument used. Starting from the raw public reads, TCRdb applied fastp trimming at Q25, assembled clones with MiXCR and retained in-frame beta chains. Rows with a matching CDR3 protein are joined into one entry that keeps the most common DNA and genes. The sample has around 30,000 distinct CDR3 sequences on record, around 6% of them singletons. The ten largest make up approximately 6.5% of the sample. Sequences were obtained from whole blood. All receptors derive from an adult who was a healthcare worker with PCR-confirmed SARS-CoV-2 infection or an uninfected control (not recorded which).

Ten or more counts support this clonotype. This chain links TRBV7-3 with TRBJ2-6; TRBD2 might be the D (5 bases). The CDR3 length is 21 residues. Per the germline V gene, CDR1 is SGHTA and CDR2 is FQGTGA. Between the trimmed V and J ends, which lost 2 bases and 1 base, there was a span of 24 bases. The CDR3 protein is CASSLYSVPPSGFSGANVLTF. As DNA, the CDR3 is TGTGCCAGCAGCTTATACTCCGTACCTCCGAGCGGTTTTTCTGGGGCCAACGTCCTGACTTTC. The entire variable domain, with the rest obtained from reference TRBV7-3 and TRBJ2-6, is as follows: GAGVSQTPSNKVTEKGKYVELRCDPISGHTALYWYRQSLGQGPEFLIYFQGTGAADDSGLPNDRFFAVRPEGSVSTLKIQRTERGDSAVYLCASSLYSVPPSGFSGANVLTFGAGSRLTVL.

This clonotype was observed at least ten times. The chain employs TRBV7-8 and TRBJ2-7; D not resolved. The germline V gene has CDR1 SGHVS and CDR2 FQNEAQ. The CDR3 contains 12 residues. Trimming took 7 bases from V and 4 from J, leaving 11 bases between them. Written as DNA, the CDR3 is TGTGCCAGCAAGCAGCGTGGGTACGAGCAGTACTTC. Protein sequence: CASKQRGYEQYF.

There are many counts of this clonotype. The chain couples TRBV7-2 to TRBJ2-1; unclear D gene. The V end was cut by 3 bases, the J end by 0 bases, with 6 bases between. Germline loops: CDR1 SGHTA, CDR2 FQGNSA. There are 14 residues in the CDR3. The CDR3 protein is CASSFQSSYNEQFF. The CDR3 DNA reads TGTGCCAGCAGCTTCCAGAGCTCCTACAATGAGCAGTTCTTC.

Ten or more counts support this clonotype. CDR3 nucleotides: TGCAGTGCCCTTACCCCTAGCGGGAGCACAGATACGCAGTATTTT. Translated, it gives CSALTPSGSTDTQYF. The genes are TRBV20-1 and TRBJ2-3, with 8 nucleotides matching TRBD2. J lost 0 bases, V lost 6 bases, and 8 bases had no gene match. The CDR3 consists of 15 residues. From germline, CDR1 is DFQATT and CDR2 SNEGSKA (reference sequence).

This clonotype was recorded at least ten times. The genes are TRBV6-6 and TRBJ1-1; 9 bases line up with TRBD1. Germline V lookup: CDR1 MNHNY, CDR2 SVGAGI (reference sequence). V was pared by 1 base and J by 0 bases, with 3 bases of the junction left unmatched. The CDR3 sequence is 16 residues long. CDR3 loop: CASSYYRDRVNTEAFF. CDR3 nucleotide sequence: TGTGCCAGCAGTTACTACCGGGACAGGGTGAACACTGAAGCTTTCTTT.